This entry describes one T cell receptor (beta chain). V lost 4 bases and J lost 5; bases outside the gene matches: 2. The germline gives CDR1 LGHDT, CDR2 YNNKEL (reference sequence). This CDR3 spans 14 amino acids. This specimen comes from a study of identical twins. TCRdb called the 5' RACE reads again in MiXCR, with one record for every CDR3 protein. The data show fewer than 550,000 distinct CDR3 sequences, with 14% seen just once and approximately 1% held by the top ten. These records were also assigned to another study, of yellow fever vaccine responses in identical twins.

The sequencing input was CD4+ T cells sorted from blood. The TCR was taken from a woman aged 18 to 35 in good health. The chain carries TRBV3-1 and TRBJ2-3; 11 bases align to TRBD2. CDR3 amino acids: CASSLLAGVDTQYF. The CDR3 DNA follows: TGTGCCAGCAGCCTACTAGCGGGAGTAGATACGCAGTATTTT.